This T cell receptor (beta chain) was documented in a study of Graves' ophthalmopathy and Graves' hyperthyroidism. The sequenced template was RNA, covering the TCR beta CDR3 region. The workflow started with a first-round RT-PCR run with HTBI primers and then moved on to a second-round multiplex PCR. MiXCR, run by TCRdb on the multiplex PCR reads, gives a single entry per CDR3 protein. The top ten hold 2.4% of the sample, which has 400,000 or so distinct CDR3 sequences, about a sixth seen once. The CDR3 spans 15 residues. Germline V gene lookup returns CDR1 MNHEY and CDR2 SVGAGI. Trimming cost V 2 bases and J 4 bases; bases outside gene matches: 6.

The source of this sequence is an adult woman with stable Graves' hyperthyroidism. The V call is TRBV6-5, the J call TRBJ2-7; TRBD1 matches 9 bases. Material for sequencing was peripheral blood. The CDR3 spells CASSYRMTGGYEQYF. CDR3 nucleotide sequence: TGTGCCAGCAGTTACCGAATGACAGGGGGTTACGAGCAGTACTTC.